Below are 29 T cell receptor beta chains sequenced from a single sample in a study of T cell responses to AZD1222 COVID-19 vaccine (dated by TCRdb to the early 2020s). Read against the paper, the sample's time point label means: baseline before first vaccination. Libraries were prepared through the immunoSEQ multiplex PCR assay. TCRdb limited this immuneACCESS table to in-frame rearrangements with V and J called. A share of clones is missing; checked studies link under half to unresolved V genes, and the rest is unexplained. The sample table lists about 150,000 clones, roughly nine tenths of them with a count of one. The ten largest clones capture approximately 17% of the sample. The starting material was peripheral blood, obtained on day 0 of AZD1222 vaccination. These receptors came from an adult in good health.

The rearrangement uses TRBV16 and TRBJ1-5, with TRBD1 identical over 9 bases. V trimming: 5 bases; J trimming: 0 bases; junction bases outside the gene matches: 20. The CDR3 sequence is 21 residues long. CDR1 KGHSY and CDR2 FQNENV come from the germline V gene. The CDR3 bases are TGTGCCAGCAGCGGATGGTTTGGCGGACAGGGGCGTCAGTATAGCAATCAGCCCCAGCATTTT. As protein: CASSGWFGGQGRQYSNQPQHF. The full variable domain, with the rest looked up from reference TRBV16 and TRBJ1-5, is GEEVAQTPKHLVRGEGQKAKLYCAPIKGHSYVFWYQQVLKNEFKFLISFQNENVFDETGMPKERFSAKCLPNSPCSLEIQATKLEDSAVYFCASSGWFGGQGRQYSNQPQHFGDGTRLSIL.

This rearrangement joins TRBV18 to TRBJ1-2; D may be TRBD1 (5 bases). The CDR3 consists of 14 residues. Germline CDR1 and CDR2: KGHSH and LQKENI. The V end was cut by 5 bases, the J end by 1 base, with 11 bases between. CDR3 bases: TGTGCCAGCTCAACCGCGACAGTTAACTATGGCTACACCTTC. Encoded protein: CASSTATVNYGYTF.

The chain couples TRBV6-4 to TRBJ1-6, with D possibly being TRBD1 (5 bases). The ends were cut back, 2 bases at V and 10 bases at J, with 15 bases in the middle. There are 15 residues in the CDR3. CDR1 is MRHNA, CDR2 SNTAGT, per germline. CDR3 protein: CASSDQGEWGSPLHF. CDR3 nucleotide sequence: TGTGCCAGCAGTGACCAGGGTGAATGGGGATCACCCCTCCACTTT.

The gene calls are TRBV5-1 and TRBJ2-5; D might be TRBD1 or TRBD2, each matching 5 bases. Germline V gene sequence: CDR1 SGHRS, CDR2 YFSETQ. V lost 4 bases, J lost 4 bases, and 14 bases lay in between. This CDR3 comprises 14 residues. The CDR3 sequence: CASSGDGNLETQYF. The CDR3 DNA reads TGCGCCAGCAGCGGGGACGGGAACTTAGAGACCCAGTACTTC.

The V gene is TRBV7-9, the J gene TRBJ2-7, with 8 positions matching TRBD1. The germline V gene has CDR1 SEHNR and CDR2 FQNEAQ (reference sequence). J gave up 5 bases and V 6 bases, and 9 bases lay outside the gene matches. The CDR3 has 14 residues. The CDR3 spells CASSFTLQGDEQYF. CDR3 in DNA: TGTGCCAGCAGTTTTACCCTACAGGGGGACGAGCAGTACTTC.

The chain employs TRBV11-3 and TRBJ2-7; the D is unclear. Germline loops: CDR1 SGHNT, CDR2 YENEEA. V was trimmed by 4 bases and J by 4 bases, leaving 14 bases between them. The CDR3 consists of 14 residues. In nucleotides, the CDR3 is TGTGCCAGCAGCTCCTCCTCCTTCGGTTACGAGCAGTACTTC. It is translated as CASSSSSFGYEQYF.

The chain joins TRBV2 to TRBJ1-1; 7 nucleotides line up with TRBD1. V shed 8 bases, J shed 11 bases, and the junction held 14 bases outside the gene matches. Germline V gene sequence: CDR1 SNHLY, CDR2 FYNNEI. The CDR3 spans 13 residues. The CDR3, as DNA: TGTGCCAGCGGGCAGGGGGGGCGCCTCTCGGCTTTCTTT. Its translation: CASGQGGRLSAFF. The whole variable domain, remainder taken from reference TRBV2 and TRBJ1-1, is EPEVTQTPSHQVTQMGQEVILRCVPISNHLYFYWYRQILGQKVEFLVSFYNNEISEKSEIFDDQFSVERPDGSNFTLKIRSTKLEDSAMYFCASGQGGRLSAFFGQGTRLTVV.

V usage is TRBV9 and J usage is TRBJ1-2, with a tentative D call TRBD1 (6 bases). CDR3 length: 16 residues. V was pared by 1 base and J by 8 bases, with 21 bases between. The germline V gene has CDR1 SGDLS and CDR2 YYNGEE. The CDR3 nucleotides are TGTGCCAGCAGCGTAACCTTCGCGGGGGCTAGGGGAGGCTACACCTTC. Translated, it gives CASSVTFAGARGGYTF.

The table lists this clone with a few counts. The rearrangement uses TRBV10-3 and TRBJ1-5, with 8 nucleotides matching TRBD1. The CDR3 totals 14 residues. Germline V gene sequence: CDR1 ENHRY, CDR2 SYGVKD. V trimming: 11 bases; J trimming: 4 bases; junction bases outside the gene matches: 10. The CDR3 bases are TGTGCCTCCAAGGAACAGGGGGATAATCAGCCCCAGCATTTT. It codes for CASKEQGDNQPQHF.

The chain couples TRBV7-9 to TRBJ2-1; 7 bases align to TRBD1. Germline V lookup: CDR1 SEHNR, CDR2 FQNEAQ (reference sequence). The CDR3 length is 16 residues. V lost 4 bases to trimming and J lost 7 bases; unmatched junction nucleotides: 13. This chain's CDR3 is CASSWGLRQGVNEQFF. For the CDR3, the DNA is TGTGCCAGCAGCTGGGGTTTAAGACAGGGTGTGAATGAGCAGTTCTTC.

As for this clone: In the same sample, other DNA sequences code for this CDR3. The CDR3 is CASSLGGLGNSPLHF. The CDR3 bases are TGTGCCAGCAGCTTGGGGGGGCTGGGTAATTCACCCCTCCACTTT. The rearrangement uses TRBV7-2 and TRBJ1-6; possibly TRBD1 for D (6 bases). CDR1 and CDR2 (germline): SGHTA, FQGNSA. CDR3 size: 15 residues. V shed 3 bases and J shed 6 bases, with 12 bases lying between them.

The CDR3 DNA is TGCAGCGTCCCCGGGCAGCTTGGTAAAGAGACCCAGTACTTC. It yields the protein CSVPGQLGKETQYF. The chain joins TRBV29-1 to TRBJ2-5; D remains ambiguous. V was pared by 6 bases and J by 3 bases, with 17 bases between. CDR1 SQVTM and CDR2 ANQGSEA come from the germline V gene. This CDR3 is built from 14 residues.

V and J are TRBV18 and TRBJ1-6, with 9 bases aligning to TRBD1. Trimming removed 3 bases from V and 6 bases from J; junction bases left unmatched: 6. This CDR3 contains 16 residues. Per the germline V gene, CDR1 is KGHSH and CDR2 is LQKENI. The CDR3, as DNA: TGTGCCAGCTCACCGACAGGGGGGGCGAGTAATTCACCCCTCCACTTT. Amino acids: CASSPTGGASNSPLHF.

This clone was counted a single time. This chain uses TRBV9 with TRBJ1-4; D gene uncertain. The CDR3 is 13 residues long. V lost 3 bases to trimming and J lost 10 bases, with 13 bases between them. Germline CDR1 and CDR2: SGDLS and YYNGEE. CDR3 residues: CASSAGHVGKLFF. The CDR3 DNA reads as TGTGCCAGCAGCGCGGGCCATGTGGGAAAACTGTTTTTT.

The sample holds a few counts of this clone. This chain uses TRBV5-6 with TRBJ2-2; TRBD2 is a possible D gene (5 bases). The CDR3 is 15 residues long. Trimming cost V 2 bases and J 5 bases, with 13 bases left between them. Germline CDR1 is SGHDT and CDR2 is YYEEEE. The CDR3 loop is CASSFLGEGTGELFF. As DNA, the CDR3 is TGTGCCAGCAGCTTTTTGGGCGAGGGAACCGGGGAGCTGTTTTTT.

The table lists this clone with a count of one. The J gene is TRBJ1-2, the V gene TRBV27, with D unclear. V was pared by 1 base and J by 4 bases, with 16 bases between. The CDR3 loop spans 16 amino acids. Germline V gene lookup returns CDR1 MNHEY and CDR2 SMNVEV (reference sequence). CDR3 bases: TGTGCCAGCAGTTTATTTCACCCGGAGGCTGGCTATGGCTACACCTTC. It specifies CASSLFHPEAGYGYTF.

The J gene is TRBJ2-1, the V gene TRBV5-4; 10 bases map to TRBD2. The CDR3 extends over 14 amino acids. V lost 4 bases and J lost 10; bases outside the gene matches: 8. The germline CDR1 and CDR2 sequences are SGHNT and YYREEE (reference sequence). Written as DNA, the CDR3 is TGTGCCAGCAGCATTAGCGGGAGGCAACAAGAGCAGTTCTTC. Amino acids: CASSISGRQQEQFF.

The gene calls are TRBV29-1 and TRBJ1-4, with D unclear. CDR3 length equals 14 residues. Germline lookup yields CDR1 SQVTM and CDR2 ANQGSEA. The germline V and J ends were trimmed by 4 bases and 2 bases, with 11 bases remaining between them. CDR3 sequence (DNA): TGCAGCGTTGCTCGGGGTCGGACTAATGAAAAACTGTTTTTT. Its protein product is CSVARGRTNEKLFF.

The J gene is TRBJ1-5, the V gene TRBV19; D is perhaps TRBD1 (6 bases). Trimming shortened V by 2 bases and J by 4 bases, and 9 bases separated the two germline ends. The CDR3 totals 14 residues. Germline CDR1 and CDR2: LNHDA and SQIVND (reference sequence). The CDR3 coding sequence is TGTGCCAGTAGTATACAGGGGAGGAATCAGCCCCAGCATTTT. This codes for CASSIQGRNQPQHF.

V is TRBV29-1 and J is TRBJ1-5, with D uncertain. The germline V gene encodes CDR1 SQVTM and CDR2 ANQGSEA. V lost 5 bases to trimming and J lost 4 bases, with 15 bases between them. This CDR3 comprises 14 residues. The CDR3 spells CSVILLEGNQPQHF. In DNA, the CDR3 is TGCAGCGTTATACTACTAGAGGGAAATCAGCCCCAGCATTTT.

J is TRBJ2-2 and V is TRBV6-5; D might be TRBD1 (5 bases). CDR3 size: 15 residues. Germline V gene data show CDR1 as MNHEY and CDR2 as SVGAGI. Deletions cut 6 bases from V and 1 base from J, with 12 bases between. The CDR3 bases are TGTGCCAGCAGCACATTCGGACAGAACACCGGGGAGCTGTTTTTT. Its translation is CASSTFGQNTGELFF.

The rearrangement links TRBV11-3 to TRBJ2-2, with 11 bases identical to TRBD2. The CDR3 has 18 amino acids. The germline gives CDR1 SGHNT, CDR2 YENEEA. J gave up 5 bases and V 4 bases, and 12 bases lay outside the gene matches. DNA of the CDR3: TGTGCCAGCAGCTCCTTTAGCGGGAGGGCCCATTGGACCGGGGAGCTGTTTTTT. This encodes CASSSFSGRAHWTGELFF.

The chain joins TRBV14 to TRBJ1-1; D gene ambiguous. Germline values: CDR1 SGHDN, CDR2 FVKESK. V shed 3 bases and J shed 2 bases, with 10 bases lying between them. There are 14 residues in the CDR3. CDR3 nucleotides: TGTGCCAGCAGCCAGTCACAGTTTAACACTGAAGCTTTCTTT. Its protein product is CASSQSQFNTEAFF. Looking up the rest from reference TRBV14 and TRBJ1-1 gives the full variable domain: EAGVTQFPSHSVIEKGQTVTLRCDPISGHDNLYWYRRVMGKEIKFLLHFVKESKQDESGMPNNRFLAERTGGTYSTLKVQPAELEDSGVYFCASSQSQFNTEAFFGQGTRLTVV.

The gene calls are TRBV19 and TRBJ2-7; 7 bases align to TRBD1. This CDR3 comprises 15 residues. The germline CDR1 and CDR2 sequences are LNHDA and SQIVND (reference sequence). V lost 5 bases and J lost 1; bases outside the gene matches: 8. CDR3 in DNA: TGTGCCAGTAGTCAACATACAGGGGCGTCCTACGAGCAGTACTTC. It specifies CASSQHTGASYEQYF.

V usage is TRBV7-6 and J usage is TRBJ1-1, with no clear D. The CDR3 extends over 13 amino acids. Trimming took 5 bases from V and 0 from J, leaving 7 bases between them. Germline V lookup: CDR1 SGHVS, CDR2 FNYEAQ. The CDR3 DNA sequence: TGTGCCAGCAGCCTCCAGGTGAACACTGAAGCTTTCTTT. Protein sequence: CASSLQVNTEAFF.

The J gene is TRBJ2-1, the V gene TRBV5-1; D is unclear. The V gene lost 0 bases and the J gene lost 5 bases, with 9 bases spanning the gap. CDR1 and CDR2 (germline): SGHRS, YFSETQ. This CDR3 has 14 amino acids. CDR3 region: CASSLDSRNNEQFF. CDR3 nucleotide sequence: TGCGCCAGCAGCTTGGATTCTAGAAACAATGAGCAGTTCTTC.

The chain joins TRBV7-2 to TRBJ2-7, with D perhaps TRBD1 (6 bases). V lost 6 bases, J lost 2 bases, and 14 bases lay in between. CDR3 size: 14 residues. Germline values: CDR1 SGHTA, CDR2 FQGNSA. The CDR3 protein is CASSPSGATYEQYF. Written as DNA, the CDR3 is TGTGCCAGCAGTCCTTCAGGGGCGACCTACGAGCAGTACTTC.

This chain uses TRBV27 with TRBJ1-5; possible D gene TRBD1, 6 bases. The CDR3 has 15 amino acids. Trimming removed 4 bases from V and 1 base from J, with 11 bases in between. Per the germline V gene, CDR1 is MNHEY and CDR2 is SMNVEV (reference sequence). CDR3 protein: CASSSWTESNQPQHF. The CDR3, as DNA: TGTGCCAGCAGTTCATGGACAGAGAGCAATCAGCCCCAGCATTTT.

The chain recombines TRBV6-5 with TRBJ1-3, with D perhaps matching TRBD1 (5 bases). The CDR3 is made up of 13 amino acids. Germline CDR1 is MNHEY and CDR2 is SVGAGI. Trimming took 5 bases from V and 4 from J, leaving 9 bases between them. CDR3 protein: CASSTPGGNTIYF. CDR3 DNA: TGTGCCAGCAGTACTCCAGGGGGAAACACCATATATTTT.